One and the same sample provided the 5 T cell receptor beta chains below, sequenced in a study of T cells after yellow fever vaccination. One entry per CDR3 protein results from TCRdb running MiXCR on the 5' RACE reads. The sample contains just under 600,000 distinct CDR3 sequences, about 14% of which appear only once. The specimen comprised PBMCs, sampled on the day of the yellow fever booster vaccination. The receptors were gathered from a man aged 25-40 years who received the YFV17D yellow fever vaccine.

Here the CDR3 DNA reads TGCAGTGCAGCTACTAGCGGGAGCGTGGGAAATGAGCAGTTCTTC. Translated, it gives CSAATSGSVGNEQFF. This chain connects TRBV20-1 to TRBJ2-1, with 11 bases lining up with TRBD2. Germline loops: CDR1 DFQATT, CDR2 SNEGSKA (reference sequence). The ends lost 6 bases at V and 7 bases at J; junction bases unmatched: 11. This CDR3 spans 15 amino acids.

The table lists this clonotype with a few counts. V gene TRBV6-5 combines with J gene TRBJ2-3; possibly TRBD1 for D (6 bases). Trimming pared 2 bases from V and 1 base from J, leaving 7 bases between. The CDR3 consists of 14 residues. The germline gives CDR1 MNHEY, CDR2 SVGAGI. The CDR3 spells CASSYNRGTDTQYF. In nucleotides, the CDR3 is TGTGCCAGCAGTTACAACAGGGGCACAGATACGCAGTATTTT.

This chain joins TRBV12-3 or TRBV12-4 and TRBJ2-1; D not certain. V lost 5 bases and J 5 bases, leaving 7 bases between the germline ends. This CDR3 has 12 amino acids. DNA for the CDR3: TGTGCCAGCAGTGCCGACAACAATGAGCAGTTCTTC. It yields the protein CASSADNNEQFF.

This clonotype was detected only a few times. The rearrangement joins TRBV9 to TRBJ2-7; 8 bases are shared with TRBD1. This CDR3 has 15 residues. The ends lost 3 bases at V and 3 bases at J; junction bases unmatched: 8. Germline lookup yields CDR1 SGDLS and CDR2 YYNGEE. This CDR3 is CASSARGTGDYEQYF. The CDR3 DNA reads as TGTGCCAGCAGCGCAAGGGGGACAGGTGACTACGAGCAGTACTTC.

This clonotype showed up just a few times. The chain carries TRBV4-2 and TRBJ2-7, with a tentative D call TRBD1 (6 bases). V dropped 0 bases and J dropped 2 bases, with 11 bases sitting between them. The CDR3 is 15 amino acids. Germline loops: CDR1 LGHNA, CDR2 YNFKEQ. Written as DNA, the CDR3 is TGTGCCAGCAGCCAAGATACAGGGATACCCTACGAGCAGTACTTC. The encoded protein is CASSQDTGIPYEQYF.